This TCR beta chain was recorded in a study of blood T cell repertoires in COVID-19. Study context: Samples came from the United States, Italy and Spain, spanning acute and convalescent COVID-19.

Looked up from germline, CDR1 is LGHNA and CDR2 is YNFKEQ. The CDR3 has 16 amino acids. V shed 0 bases and J shed 0 bases, with 9 bases lying between them. Participants had their cohort set by participant-reported clinical history. Recovered participants had two consecutive negative NP/OP PCR tests, healthcare professional clearance, or symptom resolution. Authors' processing steps: Reference gene primer amplification yielded estimated nucleated cell counts. TCRdb's copy holds only in-frame clones and misses some; the assay was immunoSEQ multiplex PCR. V, J and clone size derive from that table, while D and trimming were established from the DNA sequence. Of about 210,000 clones detected, around 92% appear once; the ten largest clones hold about 8.8%.

J is TRBJ1-3 and V is TRBV4-2, with D possibly matching TRBD1 (6 bases). The sample taken for sequencing was PBMCs or T cells enriched from blood (not recorded which). The receptor comes from a woman aged 18 to 35 who had recovered from COVID-19. CDR3 protein: CASSQEQGISGNTIYF. CDR3 DNA sequence: TGTGCCAGCAGCCAAGAGCAGGGGATCTCTGGAAACACCATATATTTT.